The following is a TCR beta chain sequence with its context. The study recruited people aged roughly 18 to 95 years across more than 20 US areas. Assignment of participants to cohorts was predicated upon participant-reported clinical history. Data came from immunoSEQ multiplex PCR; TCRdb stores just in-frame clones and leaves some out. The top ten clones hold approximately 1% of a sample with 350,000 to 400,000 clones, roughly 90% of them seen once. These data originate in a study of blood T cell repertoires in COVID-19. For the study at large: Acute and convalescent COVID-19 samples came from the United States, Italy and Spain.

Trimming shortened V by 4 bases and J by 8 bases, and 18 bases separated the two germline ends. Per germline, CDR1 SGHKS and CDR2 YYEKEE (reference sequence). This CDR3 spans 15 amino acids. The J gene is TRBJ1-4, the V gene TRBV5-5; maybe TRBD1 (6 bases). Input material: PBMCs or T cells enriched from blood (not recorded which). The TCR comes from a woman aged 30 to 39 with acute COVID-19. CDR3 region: CASSTRGEGTEKLFF. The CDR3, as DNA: TGTGCCAGCAGCACCAGGGGCGAGGGGACCGAAAAACTGTTTTTT. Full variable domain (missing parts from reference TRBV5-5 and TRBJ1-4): DAGVTQSPTHLIKTRGQQVTLRCSPISGHKSVSWYQQVLGQGPQFIFQYYEKEERGRGNFPDRFSARQFPNYSSELNVNALLLGDSALYLCASSTRGEGTEKLFFGSGTQLSVL.